These 22 T cell receptor beta chains came from one sample sequenced in a study of T cells in Graves' hyperthyroidism and ophthalmopathy. The source material, RNA transcripts, was used to amplify TCR beta CDR3 regions. With the HTBI primer set, the TCR CDR3 went through a first round of RT-PCR. Using its own MiXCR run on the multiplex PCR reads, TCRdb lists one record per CDR3 protein. The table lists 490,000 or so distinct CDR3 sequences, about 45% of them singletons. Material: peripheral blood or thyroid tissue (not recorded which). Receptors originate from an adult woman with Graves' disease, either hyperthyroidism or ophthalmopathy (not recorded which).

The chain is built from TRBV29-1 and TRBJ1-1; TRBD1 is a possible D gene (6 bases). Germline V gene lookup returns CDR1 SQVTM and CDR2 ANQGSEA. V shed 4 bases and J shed 5 bases, with 14 bases lying between them. The CDR3 spans 13 residues. The chain's CDR3 is CSVGVHQGTEAFF. CDR3 nucleotides: TGCAGCGTTGGGGTCCACCAGGGGACTGAAGCTTTCTTT.

Here the CDR3 reads CASSSNPGQGIGEQYF. The CDR3 bases are TGTGCCAGTAGCAGTAATCCGGGACAGGGAATCGGCGAGCAGTACTTC. The rearrangement links TRBV19 to TRBJ2-7; 9 bases agree with TRBD1. The CDR3 is 16 amino acids. Germline V lookup: CDR1 LNHDA, CDR2 SQIVND (reference sequence). V lost 6 bases, J lost 6 bases, and 15 bases stayed unmatched.

This clonotype was seen more than once but under ten times. The chain joins TRBV7-8 to TRBJ1-1; D is unresolved. Trimming removed 5 bases at V and 1 base at J, with 11 bases between. In germline, CDR1 is SGHVS, CDR2 FQNEAQ. CDR3 length: 14 amino acids. CDR3 sequence (DNA): TGTGCCAGCAGCGCATTTTCCACGAACACTGAAGCTTTCTTT. This encodes CASSAFSTNTEAFF.

Comments on this clonotype: Because the CDR3 is missing its conserved closing phenylalanine or tryptophan, this is likely a read error. The J gene is TRBJ1-5, the V gene TRBV28; D gene uncertain. Germline V gives CDR1 MDHEN, CDR2 SYDVKM. This CDR3 contains 14 residues. V lost 3 bases and J 4 bases, leaving 10 bases between the germline ends. The CDR3 DNA is TGTGCCAGCAGTTTCAGGTGGGAGAATCAGCCCCAGCATCTT. It encodes CASSFRWENQPQHL.

This clonotype was detected many times. The V call is TRBV7-3, the J call TRBJ2-7; 9 nucleotides line up with TRBD1. Germline V gives CDR1 SGHTA, CDR2 FQGTGA. CDR3 size: 13 residues. V was pared by 5 bases and J by 9 bases, with 8 bases of the junction left unmatched. In DNA form, the CDR3 reads TGTGCCAGCAGCCTGCGACAGGGGGGACGGCAGTACTTC. Translating it yields CASSLRQGGRQYF.

This clonotype has just a few counts. The chain employs TRBV29-1 and TRBJ2-6; 8 bases are a match to TRBD1. The length of the CDR3 is 14 residues. Trimming at V came to 4 bases and at J to 4 bases, leaving 3 bases not matched to a gene. Germline CDR1 and CDR2: SQVTM and ANQGSEA. The CDR3 DNA reads TGCAGCGTTGGGACAGGGACAGGGGCCAACGTCCTGACTTTC. Translated: CSVGTGTGANVLTF.

The chain recombines TRBV28 with TRBJ2-2, with 8 bases that match TRBD1. The CDR3 length is 12 residues. CDR1 is MDHEN and CDR2 is SYDVKM in the germline V gene. Trimming removed 11 bases from V and 3 bases from J; junction bases left unmatched: 2. CDR3 sequence (DNA): TGTGCCCCGACAGGGGACACCGGGGAGCTGTTTTTT. This codes for CAPTGDTGELFF.

This clonotype was recorded at least ten times. The genes are TRBV7-9 and TRBJ2-7, with 12 bases matching TRBD2. The CDR3 covers 14 residues. V dropped 6 bases and J dropped 7; count of bases not matched to a gene: 7. Germline V CDR1 and CDR2: SEHNR, FQNEAQ (reference sequence). The CDR3 reads CASSPSGRAGEQYF. Written as DNA, the CDR3 is TGTGCCAGCAGTCCTAGCGGGAGGGCGGGAGAGCAGTACTTC.

The V call is TRBV10-3, the J call TRBJ1-5; the match to TRBD1 covers 7 bases. The V gene end was trimmed by 3 bases and the J gene end by 8 bases; junction bases not matched to a gene: 10. The CDR3 is 15 amino acids. Germline values: CDR1 ENHRY, CDR2 SYGVKD. The DNA of the CDR3 is TGTGCCATCAGTGACAACCACAGGGGTGTGAAGCCCCAGCATTTT. Translating gives CAISDNHRGVKPQHF.

This rearrangement joins TRBV7-6 to TRBJ1-6; D is unresolved. Germline CDR1 reads SGHVS; CDR2 reads FNYEAQ. Trimming pared 1 base from V and 9 bases from J, leaving 10 bases between. The CDR3 length is 14 residues. This CDR3 reads CASSLGGEISPLHF. The CDR3 DNA follows: TGTGCCAGCAGCTTAGGCGGGGAGATTTCACCCCTCCACTTT.

Many counts were recorded for this clonotype. V and J are TRBV11-1 and TRBJ1-1; 8 bases are a match to TRBD1. After removal of 5 bases from V and 8 bases from J, the junction contained 4 bases not matched to a gene. Germline V gene lookup returns CDR1 SGHAT and CDR2 FQDESV (reference sequence). The CDR3 has 12 residues. The CDR3 nucleotides read TGTGCCAGCAGCCACGGACAGGGAGAAGCTTTCTTT. It yields the protein CASSHGQGEAFF.

The chain joins TRBV9 to TRBJ1-2; D unclear. Between the trimmed V and J ends, which lost 1 base and 4 bases, there was a span of 8 bases. Germline CDR1 SGDLS, CDR2 YYNGEE. This CDR3 spans 13 amino acids. CDR3 coding DNA: TGTGCCAGCAGCGTACCCGGACTCTATGGCTACACCTTC. Its translation is CASSVPGLYGYTF.

This sequence joins TRBV5-1 and TRBJ2-2; 11 bases line up with TRBD2. CDR1 is SGHRS, CDR2 YFSETQ, per germline. CDR3 length equals 15 residues. The J segment lost 6 bases and the V segment lost 4 bases, leaving 5 bases of the junction unmatched. The CDR3 nucleotides are TGCGCCAGCAGCCTCACTAGCGGGAGCGCCGGGGAGCTGTTTTTT. It is translated as CASSLTSGSAGELFF.

Many counts were recorded for this clonotype. This chain joins TRBV5-1 and TRBJ2-7; D is possibly TRBD2 (6 bases). The CDR3 is 14 residues long. Germline V gene sequence: CDR1 SGHRS, CDR2 YFSETQ. Trimming cost V 5 bases and J 3 bases, with 15 bases left between them. The CDR3 is CASRFSGGDYEQYF. The CDR3 DNA reads TGCGCCAGCAGGTTTAGCGGAGGGGACTACGAGCAGTACTTC.

A remark on this clonotype: One end of the junction is discordant with germline, which a read error may explain. The gene calls are TRBV7-8 and TRBJ1-2; possible D gene TRBD1, 5 bases. This CDR3 has 19 amino acids. The germline gives CDR1 SGHVS, CDR2 FQNEAQ. The CDR3 region has the DNA TGTGCCAGCAGGTTAGGGGTTGTGCCAGCGCGTACCCCAGACTATGGCTACACCTTC. This codes for CASRLGVVPARTPDYGYTF.

The chain combines TRBV15 with TRBJ1-2; TRBD1 agrees at 7 bases. The CDR3 runs to 15 residues. CDR1 is LNHNV and CDR2 is YYDKDF in the germline V gene (reference sequence). Trimming took 3 bases from V and 2 from J; bases not matched to a gene: 6. The CDR3 bases are TGTGCCACCAGCAGGCGAAGGGACAGAAACTATGGCTACACCTTC. The encoded protein is CATSRRRDRNYGYTF.

A remark on this clonotype: A much larger clonotype is one base distant, so this may be a read error. The chain combines TRBV7-2 with TRBJ1-3; D is unclear. Trimming pared 3 bases from V and 3 bases from J, leaving 6 bases between. This CDR3 spans 13 amino acids. Germline V gene sequence: CDR1 SGHTA, CDR2 FQGNSA. This CDR3 reads CASSFGFGNTIYF. In DNA form, the CDR3 reads TGTGCCAGCAGCTTTGGGTTTGGAAACACCATATATTTT.

The V gene is TRBV20-1, the J gene TRBJ1-1; tentatively, D is TRBD1 (6 bases). Per germline, CDR1 DFQATT and CDR2 SNEGSKA (reference sequence). CDR3 length: 13 amino acids. CDR3 region: CSQGTSRDGMAFF. CDR3 DNA sequence: TGCAGCCAAGGGACATCGAGGGATGGGATGGCTTTCTTT.

In regard to this clonotype: Compared with germline, one end of the junction differs, possibly owing to a read error. The CDR3 here is CASSLVAGTGGGHTF. The CDR3 DNA reads TGTGCCAGCAGCTTAGTGGCAGGGACAGGGGGTGGCCACACCTTC. The V gene is TRBV7-2, the J gene TRBJ1-2; the match to TRBD1 covers 11 bases. This CDR3 has 15 residues. The germline V gene has CDR1 SGHTA and CDR2 FQGNSA. Filled out from reference TRBV7-2 and TRBJ1-2, the complete variable domain reads GAGVSQSPSNKVTEKGKDVELRCDPISGHTALYWYRQSLGQGLEFLIYFQGNSAPDKSGLPSDRFSAERTGGSVSTLTIQRTQQEDSAVYLCASSLVAGTGGGHTFGSGTRLTVV.

Many counts were recorded for this clonotype. The gene calls are TRBV20-1 and TRBJ2-2; D possibly corresponds to TRBD2 (6 bases). The germline CDR1 and CDR2 sequences are DFQATT and SNEGSKA (reference sequence). This CDR3 region has 14 residues. Trimming pared 2 bases from V and 4 bases from J, leaving 11 bases between. Written as DNA, the CDR3 is TGCAGTGCTAGACGGGACTTCCCCACCGGGGAGCTGTTTTTT. This encodes CSARRDFPTGELFF.

The CDR3 nucleotides are TGTGCCAGCAGTGAGGGGGACGGCAGCAATCAGCCCCAGCATTTT. Translated, it gives CASSEGDGSNQPQHF. The gene calls are TRBV2 and TRBJ1-5; perhaps TRBD1 as D (5 bases). The length of the CDR3 is 15 residues. V was shortened by 3 bases and J by 1 base, with 10 bases between the two germline ends. Germline V gene lookup returns CDR1 SNHLY and CDR2 FYNNEI.

The rearrangement joins TRBV6-5 to TRBJ1-5, with a possible D match to TRBD1 (5 bases). V lost 0 bases and J lost 10, with 13 bases in between. There are 14 residues in the CDR3. Germline V lookup: CDR1 MNHEY, CDR2 SVGAGI. CDR3 coding DNA: TGTGCCAGCAGTTACTCGGGCAGCCAGGGACCCCAGCATTTT. Its translation is CASSYSGSQGPQHF.